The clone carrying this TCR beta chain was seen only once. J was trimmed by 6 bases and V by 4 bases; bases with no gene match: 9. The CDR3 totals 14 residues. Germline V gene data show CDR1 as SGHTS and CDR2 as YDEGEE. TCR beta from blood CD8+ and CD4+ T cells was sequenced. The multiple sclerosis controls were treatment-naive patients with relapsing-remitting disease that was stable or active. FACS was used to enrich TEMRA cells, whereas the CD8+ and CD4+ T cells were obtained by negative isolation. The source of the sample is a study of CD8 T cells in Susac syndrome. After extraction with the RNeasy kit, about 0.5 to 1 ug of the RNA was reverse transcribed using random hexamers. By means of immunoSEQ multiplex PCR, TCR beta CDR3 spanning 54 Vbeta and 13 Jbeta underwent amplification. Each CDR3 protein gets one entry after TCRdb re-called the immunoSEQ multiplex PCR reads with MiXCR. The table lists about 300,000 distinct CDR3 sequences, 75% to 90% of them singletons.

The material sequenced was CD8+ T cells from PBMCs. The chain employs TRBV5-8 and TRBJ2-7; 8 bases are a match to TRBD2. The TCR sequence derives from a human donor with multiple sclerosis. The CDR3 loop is CASSLRGGLGEQYF. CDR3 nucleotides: TGTGCCAGCAGCCTCCGGGGGGGTTTGGGCGAGCAGTACTTC.